This entry is about one T cell receptor beta chain. This clonotype was detected many times. No cognate antigen has been identified for it. No quality values exist for individual bases; no much larger clone is one base distant. The data were taken from a study of early T cells in non-severe SARS-CoV-2 infection (dated by TCRdb to the early 2020s). In terms of the full investigation: Because TCR sequencing was done on bulk RNA from unsorted whole blood, the alpha and beta chains could not be paired. Study-wide conclusions, independent of this receptor: VDJdb matching was skewed toward anti-spike CD8 responses and likely underestimated virus-specific expansions by missing private and CD4 specificities.

The cysteine opens and the phenylalanine closes a CDR3 of 14 amino acids. The entry retains the CDR3 DNA only, 42 bases that are in frame from base 1. V drops 2 bases and J drops 4 bases, leaving 12 bases in between. The germline V gene sets CDR1 to SGHTA and CDR2 to FQGNSA. This was a case-control study nested in a cohort of healthcare workers in London, UK, who had nasopharyngeal swab PCR tests and blood samples taken every week. Healthcare workers were recruited between 23 and 31 March 2020, during the week of the UK lockdown, and were followed weekly for up to about 15 weeks. Libraries came from 5' RACE. TCRdb records NextSeq 500 as the sequencer. To correct for sequencing error and PCR bias, the TCR library protocol tagged individual cDNA molecules with unique molecular identifiers. Both TCR alpha and beta chains were sequenced, and tight co-correlation was observed between alpha and beta sequence abundances in each sample. From the authors' description of their analysis: V gene, J gene and CDR3 annotation of TCR sequences was performed with Decombinator V4. TCRs were defined as expanded if a significant change between any two time points was detected under a Poisson model with p below 0.0001. TCR abundances were normalised to the total number of TCRs sequenced per sample and expressed as counts per million. MAIT TCRs were defined by TRAV1-2 paired with TRAJ12, TRAJ20 or TRAJ33, and iNKT TCRs by TRAV10 paired with TRAJ18. VDJdb, accessed on 1 November 2021, was searched for TCRs annotated for CMV, EBV and SARS-CoV-2, and TCRs annotated for more than one antigen were excluded. The public reads were quality trimmed at Q25 with fastp and then assembled into clones with MiXCR by TCRdb, keeping productive beta chains. Entries that share a CDR3 protein sequence are merged under the most common genes and DNA. The V and J calls, along with clone size, are taken from TCRdb and not from the paper's own processing. This sample gives about 20,000 distinct CDR3 sequences in total; approximately 4.3% of them show up just once. The ten largest clonotypes hold about 5.8% of the sample.

Rearrangement joined TRBV7-2 to TRBJ2-7; no D gene can be assigned with confidence. The source is an adult who was a healthcare worker with PCR-confirmed SARS-CoV-2 infection or an uninfected control (not recorded which). Sequencing was done on a sample of whole blood. The CDR3 protein sequence reads: CASSLSAGDYEQYF. The DNA is as follows: TGTGCCAGCAGCTTATCTGCTGGGGATTACGAGCAGTACTTC.